A single sample is the source of the 15 T cell receptor beta chains below, sequenced in a study of CD8 T cells in ankylosing spondylitis. TCRdb recomputed calls from the 5' RACE reads with MiXCR, one row per CDR3 protein. The sample yields about 310,000 distinct CDR3 sequences, roughly 20% seen once. The specimen sequenced was blood, either unsorted or a sorted T cell fraction (not recorded which). These receptors all come from a female donor with ankylosing spondylitis or in good health (not recorded which).

This clonotype has more than one count but fewer than ten. This sequence joins TRBV6-2 or TRBV6-3 and TRBJ2-1; D call uncertain. The length of the CDR3 is 15 residues. The V and J ends lost 2 bases and 3 bases respectively, with 11 bases between them. Germline CDR1 and CDR2: MNHEY and SVGEGT. CDR3 nucleotide sequence: TGTGCCAGCAGTTACGGACGGATAGTCTACAATGAGCAGTTCTTC. Protein product: CASSYGRIVYNEQFF.

This clonotype was recorded many times. The rearrangement uses TRBV20-1 and TRBJ2-1; no clear D. V lost 4 bases and J 4 bases, leaving 8 bases between the germline ends. Germline V gene sequence: CDR1 DFQATT, CDR2 SNEGSKA (reference sequence). This CDR3 is built from 12 residues. As DNA, the CDR3 is TGCAGTGCTACCCAGACGTACAATGAGCAGTTCTTC. This sequence encodes CSATQTYNEQFF.

The chain links TRBV6-2 or TRBV6-3 to TRBJ1-1; D not certain. Germline CDR1 MNHEY, CDR2 SVGEGT. V was pared by 3 bases and J by 1 base, with 6 bases between. This CDR3 has 13 amino acids. The CDR3: CASSYAGNTEAFF. In DNA form, the CDR3 reads TGTGCCAGCAGTTATGCGGGGAACACTGAAGCTTTCTTT.

This clonotype has only a few counts. V is TRBV20-1 and J is TRBJ1-5; D ambiguous. Germline V gives CDR1 DFQATT, CDR2 SNEGSKA (reference sequence). CDR3 length equals 14 residues. Between the trimmed V and J ends, which lost 4 bases and 7 bases, there was a span of 17 bases. The DNA for the CDR3 is TGCAGTGCTACTGCTTCGGGGTCGGGACAGCCCCAGCATTTT. Translating it yields CSATASGSGQPQHF.

This chain links TRBV3-1 with TRBJ1-1; 9 nucleotides line up with TRBD1. CDR3 length equals 14 residues. In germline, CDR1 is LGHDT, CDR2 YNNKEL (reference sequence). V shed 0 bases, J shed 11 bases, and the junction held 7 bases outside the gene matches. The CDR3 sequence: CASSQDLGTGSAFF. CDR3 nucleotides: TGTGCCAGCAGCCAAGATTTAGGGACAGGGAGTGCTTTCTTT.

The chain employs TRBV5-1 and TRBJ2-1; 8 bases line up with TRBD2. The trim removed 4 bases at V and 10 bases at J, leaving 13 bases unmatched. The CDR3 loop spans 15 amino acids. Germline V gives CDR1 SGHRS, CDR2 YFSETQ. The CDR3 sequence: CASSTAGGPPLEQFF. CDR3 sequence (DNA): TGCGCCAGCAGCACCGCGGGAGGCCCCCCCCTGGAGCAGTTCTTC. The full variable domain, completed using reference TRBV5-1 and TRBJ2-1, is KAGVTQTPRYLIKTRGQQVTLSCSPISGHRSVSWYQQTPGQGLQFLFEYFSETQRNKGNFPGRFSGRQFSNSRSEMNVSTLELGDSALYLCASSTAGGPPLEQFFGPGTRLTVL.

At least ten counts were recorded for this clonotype. The chain employs TRBV12-3 or TRBV12-4 and TRBJ1-3; D is unresolved. Trimming took 4 bases from V and 4 from J, leaving 8 bases between them. CDR3 length equals 13 residues. CDR3 in amino acids: CASSWAGGNTIYF. CDR3 nucleotides: TGTGCCAGCAGTTGGGCAGGAGGAAACACCATATATTTT.

This clonotype has at least ten counts. J is TRBJ1-3 and V is TRBV25-1, with D possibly matching TRBD1 (6 bases). The CDR3 totals 16 residues. The germline V gene has CDR1 MGHDK and CDR2 SYGVNS. V was clipped by 7 bases and J by 0 bases, with 16 bases between them. In DNA, the CDR3 is TGTGCCAGCATGGGTTCCGGGGGCCTCTCTGGAAACACCATATATTTT. Translation: CASMGSGGLSGNTIYF.

In this sample, this clonotype turned up a few times. The rearrangement joins TRBV11-2 to TRBJ2-1, with 13 bases identical to TRBD2. The CDR3 totals 16 residues. Losses at the gene ends were 4 bases for V and 6 bases for J; bases not matched to a gene: 6. Germline CDR1 SGHAT, CDR2 FQNNGV. CDR3 bases: TGTGCCAGCAGCTCCGGGACTAGCGGGATTCTCAATGAGCAGTTCTTC. Encoded protein: CASSSGTSGILNEQFF.

The gene calls are TRBV12-3 or TRBV12-4 and TRBJ2-2, with a possible D match to TRBD1 (5 bases). This CDR3 spans 14 amino acids. V was cut by 6 bases and J by 1 base, with 9 bases left in between. The DNA of the CDR3 is TGTGCCAGCAGGGTCGGACAGAACACCGGGGAGCTGTTTTTT. Translation: CASRVGQNTGELFF.

The chain couples TRBV7-2 to TRBJ1-6; 8 positions match TRBD1. Germline CDR1 reads SGHTA; CDR2 reads FQGNSA. The CDR3 totals 15 residues. J lost 7 bases, V lost 3 bases, and 5 bases had no gene match. The CDR3 region is CASSLNRGKNSPLHF. The CDR3 bases are TGTGCCAGCAGCTTGAACAGGGGGAAGAATTCACCCCTCCACTTT. The full variable domain, completed using reference TRBV7-2 and TRBJ1-6, is GAGVSQSPSNKVTEKGKDVELRCDPISGHTALYWYRQSLGQGLEFLIYFQGNSAPDKSGLPSDRFSAERTGGSVSTLTIQRTQQEDSAVYLCASSLNRGKNSPLHFGNGTRLTVT.

This clonotype was observed a handful of times. The chain recombines TRBV20-1 with TRBJ2-1; D is ambiguous. The V end lost 6 bases, the J end lost 0 bases, and 15 bases lay between the germline ends. Germline loops: CDR1 DFQATT, CDR2 SNEGSKA (reference sequence). The CDR3 has 15 amino acids. CDR3 DNA sequence: TGCAGTGCCGGTCGCGTGGAAAGCTCCTACAATGAGCAGTTCTTC. Its translation is CSAGRVESSYNEQFF.

The chain uses TRBV9 and TRBJ2-1; a possible D gene is TRBD2 (6 bases). This CDR3 has 17 amino acids. Germline assignment: CDR1 SGDLS and CDR2 YYNGEE. Trimming took off 2 bases at V and 0 bases at J, with 15 bases between the two ends. The CDR3 here is CASSVSAGSSSYNEQFF. The CDR3 coding sequence is TGTGCCAGCAGCGTTTCAGCGGGTTCGAGCTCCTACAATGAGCAGTTCTTC.

There are many counts of this clonotype. V and J are TRBV12-3 or TRBV12-4 and TRBJ2-7; possibly TRBD1 or TRBD2 for D (5 bases each). This CDR3 is built from 13 residues. V was shortened by 1 base and J by 9 bases, with 13 bases between the two germline ends. Here the CDR3 DNA reads TGTGCCAGCAGTTTAGAGGGACGGCGAGGGCAGTACTTC. Its protein product is CASSLEGRRGQYF.

This clonotype was observed many times. The chain combines TRBV12-3 or TRBV12-4 with TRBJ1-6; TRBD1 matches 7 bases. V trimming: 6 bases; J trimming: 1 base; junction bases outside the gene matches: 3. CDR3 size: 15 residues. The CDR3 coding sequence is TGTGCCAGCAGACCGACAGGGTCCTATAATTCACCCCTCCACTTT. This gives the protein CASRPTGSYNSPLHF.